The 22 T cell receptor beta chains below all came from one sample that was sequenced in a study of shared clonotypes between healthy human individuals. Terminally differentiated effector memory CD45RA+ cells were left out of the naive CD8 fraction, which was CD45RO-negative and positively selected for CCR7. Generated by immunoSEQ multiplex PCR, the TCRdb table keeps only in-frame clones and is missing some. The table records about 2.1 million clones, 85% to 95% of them present only once. The sequenced sample consisted of naive CD8+ T cells from PBMCs. Receptors originate from a young man in good health. Some clones in this sample may be carry-over from other donors' samples.

This clone was observed once. The V gene is TRBV21-1, the J gene TRBJ2-7; TRBD2, as called in the table, went unchecked against the DNA. TRBV21-1 counts as a pseudogene. The CDR3 extends over 19 amino acids. The CDR3 DNA reads TGTGCCAGCAGCAAAGCGCTAGGTAGCGGCGTACCCGACTCCTACGAGCAGTACTTC. Its protein product is CASSKALGSGVPDSYEQYF.

A single count supports this clone. The genes are TRBV28 and TRBJ2-5; 7 bases are shared with TRBD2. The V gene end was trimmed by 8 bases and the J gene end by 4 bases; junction bases not matched to a gene: 16. The CDR3 runs 16 residues. The germline gives CDR1 MDHEN, CDR2 SYDVKM. CDR3 sequence: CASAFIGGSGSETQYF. The CDR3 DNA reads TGTGCCAGCGCGTTTATCGGCGGGAGTGGGTCAGAGACCCAGTACTTC. Full variable domain (missing parts from reference TRBV28 and TRBJ2-5): DVKVTQSSRYLVKRTGEKVFLECVQDMDHENMFWYRQDPGLGLRLIYFSYDVKMKEKGDIPEGYSVSREKKERFSLILESASTNQTSMYLCASAFIGGSGSETQYFGPGTRLLVL.

For this clone: In the same sample, other DNA sequences code for this CDR3. This chain joins TRBV27 and TRBJ2-2, with unresolved D. Per germline, CDR1 MNHEY and CDR2 SMNVEV (reference sequence). This CDR3 is 13 amino acids long. V was shortened by 4 bases and J by 0 bases, with 3 bases between the two germline ends. The DNA of the CDR3 is TGTGCCAGCAGTTCGGCGAACACCGGGGAGCTGTTTTTT. Its translation: CASSSANTGELFF.

J is TRBJ2-1 and V is TRBV6-1; D is undetermined. The V and J ends lost 1 base and 8 bases respectively, with 15 bases between them. The CDR3 runs 15 residues. From germline, CDR1 is MNHNS and CDR2 SASEGT. The CDR3 sequence is CASSEVLAPWDEQFF. The CDR3 DNA sequence: TGTGCCAGCAGTGAAGTTCTGGCCCCTTGGGATGAGCAGTTCTTC.

The count of this clone is one. In DNA form, the CDR3 reads TGTGCCACCGCATGGGGGCTGGCCTCCTACGAGCAGTACTTC. Residues: CATAWGLASYEQYF. This chain links TRBV5-4 with TRBJ2-7; TRBD1 might be the D (6 bases). This CDR3 has 14 residues. Trimming took 9 bases from V and 0 from J, leaving 16 bases between them. Germline lookup yields CDR1 SGHNT and CDR2 YYREEE (reference sequence). Together with reference TRBV5-4 and TRBJ2-7, the CDR3 gives the full variable domain: ETGVTQSPTHLIKTRGQQVTLRCSSQSGHNTVSWYQQALGQGPQFIFQYYREEENGRGNFPPRFSGLQFPNYSSELNVNALELDDSALYLCATAWGLASYEQYFGPGTRLTVT.

There are a few counts of this clone. This same CDR3 is encoded by further DNA sequences in the sample. The rearrangement uses TRBV7-9 and TRBJ1-1, with no clear D. Germline V gene sequence: CDR1 SEHNR, CDR2 FQNEAQ (reference sequence). Trimming pared 1 base from V and 4 bases from J, leaving 7 bases between. The CDR3 has 13 amino acids. CDR3 protein: CASSLGAGTEAFF. For the CDR3, the DNA is TGTGCCAGCAGCTTAGGGGCCGGCACTGAAGCTTTCTTT.

The chain carries TRBV15 and TRBJ1-1; possible D gene TRBD1, 5 bases. This CDR3 is built from 15 residues. Trimming left V 5 bases short and J 1 base short, with 14 bases between. Germline V gene lookup returns CDR1 LNHNV and CDR2 YYDKDF (reference sequence). The DNA of the CDR3 is TGTGCCACCAGCTTTAGGGGAGGACGGAACACTGAAGCTTTCTTT. Its translation: CATSFRGGRNTEAFF. The variable domain in full, with the rest retrieved from reference TRBV15 and TRBJ1-1, is DAMVIQNPRYQVTQFGKPVTLSCSQTLNHNVMYWYQQKSSQAPKLLFHYYDKDFNNEADTPDNFQSRRPNTSFCFLDIRSPGLGDTAMYLCATSFRGGRNTEAFFGQGTRLTVV.

The chain recombines TRBV14 with TRBJ1-2; D is uncertain. Germline V CDR1 and CDR2: SGHDN, FVKESK. The V gene lost 4 bases and the J gene lost 5 bases, with 23 bases spanning the gap. The CDR3 runs 17 residues. The CDR3 nucleotides are TGTGCCAGCAGCCCAAACCCCCCGGCCCGTGCACTATATGGCTACACCTTC. Residues: CASSPNPPARALYGYTF.

The chain recombines TRBV30 with TRBJ2-5, with D maybe TRBD1 (6 bases). The better agreement between TRBJ2-7 and the DNA end casts doubt on the J call. This CDR3 region has 16 residues. Germline lookup yields CDR1 GTSNPN and CDR2 SVGIG (reference sequence). The CDR3 is CAWSPPEAGVYYEQYF. In nucleotides, the CDR3 is TGTGCCTGGAGTCCCCCAGAGGCAGGGGTTTACTACGAGCAGTACTTC.

The chain couples TRBV7-3 to TRBJ2-5; either TRBD1 or TRBD2 may fit D (6 bases each). Germline V gene sequence: CDR1 SGHTA, CDR2 FQGTGA. The CDR3 length is 16 residues. V was shortened by 2 bases and J by 3 bases, with 16 bases between the two germline ends. Here the CDR3 DNA reads TGTGCCAGCAGCTTAGTCGGGGGCAACCTTAAAGAGACCCAGTACTTC. Its protein is CASSLVGGNLKETQYF.

The genes are TRBV4-2 and TRBJ2-5; maybe TRBD1 (6 bases). The J call may be incorrect, as the DNA end agrees better with TRBJ2-7. The CDR3 covers 13 residues. From germline, CDR1 is LGHNA and CDR2 YNFKEQ. The CDR3 nucleotides read TGTGCCAGCAGCCCTGTAGTAGGGGGCGAGCAGTACTTC. Residues: CASSPVVGGEQYF.

The J gene is TRBJ2-5, the V gene TRBV7-9, with 11 bases matching TRBD1. CDR3 length: 16 residues. CDR1 and CDR2 (germline): SEHNR, FQNEAQ (reference sequence). V was clipped by 5 bases and J by 5 bases; unmatched bases: 10. DNA of the CDR3: TGTGCCAGCAGCCGTTCTGTTGGACAGGGGGCTGAGACCCAGTACTTC. Encoded protein: CASSRSVGQGAETQYF.

This rearrangement joins TRBV13 to TRBJ2-1; D tentatively reads TRBD1 or TRBD2 (5 bases each). Germline assignment: CDR1 PRHDT and CDR2 FYEKMQ (reference sequence). The CDR3 runs to 14 residues. Deletions cut 5 bases from V and 9 bases from J, with 17 bases between. In DNA, the CDR3 is TGTGCCAGCAGCCCGCCGGGACCTTCAGGTGAGCAGTTCTTC. This translates into CASSPPGPSGEQFF.

The rearrangement joins TRBV19 to TRBJ1-4, with no clear D. V shed 2 bases and J shed 4 bases, with 11 bases lying between them. Germline values: CDR1 LNHDA, CDR2 SQIVND (reference sequence). The CDR3 covers 15 residues. As DNA, the CDR3 is TGTGCCAGTAGTATAAGCGGTCTCAGTAATGAAAAACTGTTTTTT. This encodes CASSISGLSNEKLFF.

Concerning this clone itself: At the DNA level, this CDR3 is encoded by other sequences in the same sample as well. The CDR3 DNA sequence: TGTGCCAGCAGTGAACAGGGTGGCAATCAGCCCCAGCATTTT. Amino acid sequence: CASSEQGGNQPQHF. The chain is built from TRBV2 and TRBJ1-5, with D maybe TRBD1 (5 bases). Trimming pared 2 bases from V and 2 bases from J, leaving 7 bases between. CDR3 length equals 14 residues. Per the germline V gene, CDR1 is SNHLY and CDR2 is FYNNEI.

This chain uses TRBV10-3 with TRBJ2-1; 9 bases are shared with TRBD2. The germline gives CDR1 ENHRY, CDR2 SYGVKD. There are 18 residues in the CDR3. J lost 8 bases, V lost 0 bases, and 14 bases had no gene match. CDR3 bases: TGTGCCATCAGTGAGTCGTGGGCTAGCGGGACGGGTTTGGATGAGCAGTTCTTC. This gives the protein CAISESWASGTGLDEQFF.

The V gene is TRBV7-2, the J gene TRBJ2-2, with TRBD2 matching over 8 bases. The CDR3 loop spans 15 amino acids. V shed 5 bases, J shed 6 bases, and the junction held 8 bases outside the gene matches. Germline lookup yields CDR1 SGHTA and CDR2 FQGNSA. CDR3 sequence: CASSPRAGVAGELFF. In DNA form, the CDR3 reads TGTGCCAGCAGCCCACGAGCGGGAGTTGCCGGGGAGCTGTTTTTT.

The chain links TRBV5-1 to TRBJ2-1; the D gene is possibly TRBD2 (5 bases). The germline V gene has CDR1 SGHRS and CDR2 YFSETQ. The CDR3 has 15 residues. V was trimmed by 1 base and J by 9 bases, leaving 17 bases between them. This CDR3 is CASSLRTDAGREQFF. The CDR3, as DNA: TGCGCCAGCAGCTTGCGCACTGACGCGGGCCGTGAGCAGTTCTTC.

The chain has TRBV28 and TRBJ2-7; TRBD1 agrees at 7 bases. J gave up 7 bases and V 1 base, and 13 bases lay outside the gene matches. Germline V gene lookup returns CDR1 MDHEN and CDR2 SYDVKM. The CDR3 covers 16 residues. CDR3 nucleotides: TGTGCCAGCAGTTTATATAGGGGGCCCCCAACGGGTGAGCAGTACTTC. Translation gives CASSLYRGPPTGEQYF.

The chain links TRBV9 to TRBJ2-7; no firm D call. Germline V gives CDR1 SGDLS, CDR2 YYNGEE. This CDR3 has 14 amino acids. Trimming shortened V by 4 bases and J by 5 bases, and 16 bases separated the two germline ends. The CDR3 DNA follows: TGTGCCAGCAGCCCGTTCGACTCGGGCCACGAGCAGTACTTC. Its translation is CASSPFDSGHEQYF.

Note on this clone: Other nucleotide sequences from this sample produce the same CDR3. The J gene is TRBJ1-1, the V gene TRBV27; D is uncertain. Trimming stripped 0 bases from V and 0 bases from J, with 8 bases between. The CDR3 spans 15 residues. Per germline, CDR1 MNHEY and CDR2 SMNVEV (reference sequence). The CDR3 DNA follows: TGTGCCAGCAGTTTATCTCGGGGTTTGAACACTGAAGCTTTCTTT. Translated, it gives CASSLSRGLNTEAFF.

The DNA for the CDR3 is TGTGCCAGCAGTCCCAACGGGGGGGCGAACACTGAAGCTTTCTTT. Translating it yields CASSPNGGANTEAFF. The genes are TRBV27 and TRBJ1-1; D perhaps matches TRBD1 (6 bases). Germline V CDR1 and CDR2: MNHEY, SMNVEV (reference sequence). The V and J ends lost 5 bases and 1 base respectively, with 14 bases between them. This CDR3 region has 15 residues.